These 25 T cell receptor beta chains share one sample of origin, sequenced in a study of Tregs in tolerant kidney transplant recipients. Only in-frame clones appear in the TCRdb table, and some are missing; sequencing was by immunoSEQ multiplex PCR. The table lists 100,000 to 150,000 clones, about 90% of them singletons. The sample comprised CD4+ T cells from blood. Receptor source: a human donor in good health.

This clone appeared once. V is TRBV25-1 and J is TRBJ2-1; TRBD2 agrees at 9 bases. Germline CDR1 is MGHDK and CDR2 is SYGVNS. Germline trimming cut 1 base from V and 7 bases from J; bases unmatched to any gene: 11. The CDR3 has 17 amino acids. The chain's CDR3 is CASSEWGSAGGGNEQFF. DNA of the CDR3: TGTGCCAGCAGTGAATGGGGGTCGGCGGGAGGGGGAAATGAGCAGTTCTTC.

This chain links TRBV5-4 with TRBJ1-4; D gene uncertain. The V gene's germline CDR1 is SGHNT and CDR2 YYREEE (reference sequence). The V end was cut by 4 bases, the J end by 5 bases, with 12 bases between. The CDR3 extends over 14 amino acids. The CDR3 coding sequence is TGTGCCAGCAGCCCGGCCGGGTACAATGAAAAACTGTTTTTT. Encoded protein: CASSPAGYNEKLFF. The entire variable domain, with the rest obtained from reference TRBV5-4 and TRBJ1-4, is as follows: ETGVTQSPTHLIKTRGQQVTLRCSSQSGHNTVSWYQQALGQGPQFIFQYYREEENGRGNFPPRFSGLQFPNYSSELNVNALELDDSALYLCASSPAGYNEKLFFGSGTQLSVL.

V is TRBV2 and J is TRBJ1-1, with TRBD1 matching 7 bases. Germline V gene data show CDR1 as SNHLY and CDR2 as FYNNEI. Trimming took 8 bases from V and 11 from J; bases not matched to a gene: 14. The CDR3 is made up of 13 amino acids. CDR3 protein: CASSVGQAFKAFF. The CDR3 region has the DNA TGTGCCAGCTCCGTTGGACAGGCTTTCAAGGCTTTCTTT.

This sequence joins TRBV11-3 and TRBJ2-7, with a tentative D call TRBD1 (6 bases). The CDR3 spans 13 residues. Per germline, CDR1 SGHNT and CDR2 YENEEA. Trimming took off 0 bases at V and 3 bases at J, with 6 bases between the two ends. In DNA, the CDR3 is TGTGCCAGCAGCTTAGAAGGGGGCTACGAGCAGTACTTC. It yields the protein CASSLEGGYEQYF.

The rearrangement uses TRBV2 and TRBJ2-2; 14 nucleotides agree with TRBD2. This CDR3 comprises 16 residues. Germline V gene lookup returns CDR1 SNHLY and CDR2 FYNNEI. The ends lost 9 bases at V and 1 base at J; junction bases unmatched: 4. CDR3 sequence: CASGTSGSQNTGELFF. The CDR3 DNA is TGTGCCAGTGGGACTAGCGGGAGCCAGAACACCGGGGAGCTGTTTTTT.

The chain combines TRBV18 with TRBJ2-2; the match to TRBD2 covers 8 bases. Germline V gene data show CDR1 as KGHSH and CDR2 as LQKENI. CDR3 size: 16 residues. The V segment lost 0 bases and the J segment 7 bases; nucleotides outside the gene matches: 7. CDR3 amino acids: CASSPPTSGRIGELFF. CDR3 sequence (DNA): TGTGCCAGCTCACCACCGACGAGCGGGAGAATCGGGGAGCTGTTTTTT. The variable domain in full, completed from reference TRBV18 and TRBJ2-2, reads NAGVMQNPRHLVRRRGQEARLRCSPMKGHSHVYWYRQLPEEGLKFMVYLQKENIIDESGMPKERFSAEFPKEGPSILRIQQVVRGDSAAYFCASSPPTSGRIGELFFGEGSRLTVL.

The chain employs TRBV10-3 and TRBJ1-2, with TRBD1 as a possible D gene (5 bases). The CDR3 sequence is 15 residues long. The V gene lost 3 bases and the J gene lost 1 base, with 12 bases spanning the gap. CDR1 and CDR2 from the germline V gene are ENHRY and SYGVKD. The CDR3 here is CAISDEGKGNYGYTF. For the CDR3, the DNA is TGTGCCATCAGTGACGAGGGGAAGGGTAACTATGGCTACACCTTC.

The CDR3 DNA is TGTGCCAGCAGTTTATCGACAGGCACCATGAACACTGAAGCTTTCTTT. Its protein is CASSLSTGTMNTEAFF. The chain combines TRBV27 with TRBJ1-1; perhaps TRBD1 as D (6 bases). CDR1 is MNHEY, CDR2 SMNVEV, per germline (reference sequence). Trimming took 0 bases from V and 0 from J, leaving 11 bases between them. The CDR3 totals 16 residues.

This chain connects TRBV7-9 to TRBJ2-7; TRBD1 matches 9 bases. CDR3 length: 14 residues. V lost 0 bases to trimming and J lost 5 bases; unmatched junction nucleotides: 2. Germline V gene sequence: CDR1 SEHNR, CDR2 FQNEAQ (reference sequence). CDR3 residues: CASSLAGTGNEQYF. In DNA, the CDR3 is TGTGCCAGCAGCTTAGCAGGGACAGGGAACGAGCAGTACTTC.

CDR3 sequence reads: CASSLARGGNTEAFF. As DNA, the CDR3 is TGTGCCAGCAGCTTAGCGAGGGGAGGAAACACTGAAGCTTTCTTT. The genes are TRBV7-9 and TRBJ1-1; weak D call: TRBD1 (5 bases). V was shortened by 0 bases and J by 2 bases, with 10 bases between the two germline ends. There are 15 residues in the CDR3. CDR1 is SEHNR and CDR2 is FQNEAQ in the germline V gene (reference sequence).

The CDR3 DNA follows: TGTGCCAGCAGCTTAGAAGGGCGGCGGGCTCTAACCGGGGAGCTGTTTTTT. Translating gives CASSLEGRRALTGELFF. The rearrangement joins TRBV7-3 to TRBJ2-2, with TRBD2 as a possible D gene (5 bases). The ends were cut back, 2 bases at V and 5 bases at J, with 18 bases in the middle. The CDR3 runs to 17 residues. Germline V gene sequence: CDR1 SGHTA, CDR2 FQGTGA.

The CDR3 nucleotides read TGTGCCAGCAGCTTAGAAGGGACAGGGATGGGCTACACCTTC. Its translation is CASSLEGTGMGYTF. The J gene is TRBJ1-2, the V gene TRBV7-9; 9 bases agree with TRBD1. This CDR3 has 14 residues. Trimming cost V 1 base and J 8 bases; bases outside gene matches: 5. In germline, CDR1 is SEHNR, CDR2 FQNEAQ (reference sequence).

The chain is built from TRBV21-1 and TRBJ1-5; the D segment call TRBD1 is taken from the table without a DNA check. TRBV21-1 is a known pseudogene. This CDR3 region has 16 residues. CDR3 residues: CASSKVPGVSNQPQHF. CDR3 bases: TGTGCCAGCAGCAAAGTCCCAGGGGTGAGCAATCAGCCCCAGCATTTT.

The gene calls are TRBV5-1 and TRBJ2-6; 7 bases map to TRBD2. Germline CDR1 and CDR2: SGHRS and YFSETQ. V shed 4 bases, J shed 0 bases, and the junction held 7 bases outside the gene matches. This CDR3 region has 17 residues. CDR3: CASSASGTSSGANVLTF. CDR3 DNA: TGCGCCAGCAGCGCAAGCGGGACGAGCTCTGGGGCCAACGTCCTGACTTTC.

The V call is TRBV6-1, the J call TRBJ1-5; tentatively, D is TRBD1 (6 bases). The CDR3 is made up of 13 amino acids. Germline CDR1 is MNHNS and CDR2 is SASEGT. Trimming left V 4 bases short and J 5 bases short, with 9 bases between. CDR3 sequence: CASSAQGDQPQHF. In DNA, the CDR3 is TGTGCCAGCAGTGCACAGGGCGATCAGCCCCAGCATTTT.

This clone was found a few times. The chain employs TRBV7-3 and TRBJ2-3, with D perhaps matching TRBD1 (6 bases). CDR1 SGHTA and CDR2 FQGTGA come from the germline V gene. There are 13 residues in the CDR3. V was pared by 5 bases and J by 5 bases, with 11 bases between. The CDR3 DNA is TGTGCCAGCAGCACAGGGTGGGAAGATACGCAGTATTTT. Its translation is CASSTGWEDTQYF. Filled out from reference TRBV7-3 and TRBJ2-3, the complete variable domain reads GAGVSQTPSNKVTEKGKYVELRCDPISGHTALYWYRQSLGQGPEFLIYFQGTGAADDSGLPNDRFFAVRPEGSVSTLKIQRTERGDSAVYLCASSTGWEDTQYFGPGTRLTVL.

V usage is TRBV28 and J usage is TRBJ2-2; TRBD2 matches at 11 bases. CDR3 length equals 15 residues. V gave up 6 bases and J gave up 4 bases; unmatched junction bases: 4. Germline CDR1 is MDHEN and CDR2 is SYDVKM. The CDR3 loop is CASRTSGIGTGELFF. The DNA of the CDR3 is TGTGCCAGCAGGACTAGCGGGATAGGCACCGGGGAGCTGTTTTTT. The variable domain in full, with the rest retrieved from reference TRBV28 and TRBJ2-2, is DVKVTQSSRYLVKRTGEKVFLECVQDMDHENMFWYRQDPGLGLRLIYFSYDVKMKEKGDIPEGYSVSREKKERFSLILESASTNQTSMYLCASRTSGIGTGELFFGEGSRLTVL.

CDR3 sequence reads: CASSLVLSNEQYF. For the CDR3, the DNA is TGTGCCAGCAGTTTGGTACTCTCGAACGAGCAGTACTTC. The rearrangement joins TRBV27 to TRBJ2-7; D is undetermined. Germline-derived CDR1 and CDR2 are MNHEY and SMNVEV (reference sequence). Trimming left V 3 bases short and J 5 bases short, with 11 bases between. The CDR3 is made up of 13 amino acids.

J is TRBJ2-5 and V is TRBV5-1, with 13 bases that match TRBD2. The CDR3 has 16 residues. Germline assignment: CDR1 SGHRS and CDR2 YFSETQ. Germline trimming cut 5 bases from V and 5 bases from J; bases unmatched to any gene: 9. CDR3 nucleotide sequence: TGCGCCAGCAGACGTCGGACTAGCGGGAGTGGGGAGACCCAGTACTTC. This gives the protein CASRRRTSGSGETQYF.

The chain employs TRBV5-1 and TRBJ2-1, with TRBD2 matching over 14 bases. Trimming cost V 6 bases and J 7 bases; bases outside gene matches: 9. This CDR3 has 16 amino acids. The germline CDR1 and CDR2 sequences are SGHRS and YFSETQ. The CDR3 region is CASTEPRTSGRNEQFF. The DNA of the CDR3 is TGCGCCAGCACGGAACCGCGGACTAGCGGGAGGAATGAGCAGTTCTTC.

The chain joins TRBV4-2 to TRBJ2-1; TRBD1 might be the D (7 bases). The length of the CDR3 is 18 residues. In germline, CDR1 is LGHNA, CDR2 YNFKEQ. Trimming took off 1 base at V and 0 bases at J, with 16 bases between the two ends. This CDR3 is CASSQAPWRDSSYNEQFF. The CDR3 DNA reads TGTGCCAGCAGCCAAGCTCCTTGGAGGGACAGCTCCTACAATGAGCAGTTCTTC.

The V gene is TRBV5-1, the J gene TRBJ2-3, with a possible D match to TRBD1 (6 bases). This CDR3 contains 15 residues. Trimming cost V 6 bases and J 3 bases, with 17 bases left between them. From germline, CDR1 is SGHRS and CDR2 YFSETQ. The CDR3 spells CASTRDTLGTDTQYF. CDR3 sequence (DNA): TGCGCCAGCACCCGGGACACCCTCGGGACAGATACGCAGTATTTT.

This chain joins TRBV9 and TRBJ1-2; D is perhaps TRBD1 (5 bases). Trimming pared 4 bases from V and 4 bases from J, leaving 14 bases between. CDR1 is SGDLS and CDR2 is YYNGEE in the germline V gene. The CDR3 spans 14 residues. The CDR3 sequence is CASSPRVGTYGYTF. In DNA form, the CDR3 reads TGTGCCAGCAGCCCCCGAGTTGGGACCTATGGCTACACCTTC.

The chain carries TRBV5-5 and TRBJ2-1; 8 nucleotides line up with TRBD2. Germline V gives CDR1 SGHKS, CDR2 YYEKEE (reference sequence). The V and J ends lost 0 bases and 8 bases, in that order; junction bases with no gene match: 10. This CDR3 is 16 amino acids long. CDR3 amino acids: CASSLAKSRTSHEQFF. The CDR3 region has the DNA TGTGCCAGCAGCTTGGCGAAGAGTAGGACTAGCCATGAGCAGTTCTTC.

The chain is built from TRBV20-1 and TRBJ2-5; no clear D gene. This CDR3 comprises 9 residues. Germline CDR1 reads DFQATT; CDR2 reads SNEGSKA (reference sequence). The ends were cut back, 8 bases at V and 4 bases at J, with 5 bases in the middle. The CDR3, as DNA: TGCAGTCCGGGAGAGACCCAGTACTTC. Translated, it gives CSPGETQYF.